Below, 21 T cell receptor beta chains from the same sample are listed, as sequenced in a study of Graves' ophthalmopathy and Graves' hyperthyroidism (dated by TCRdb to between 2018 and 2020). Sequencer: Illumina HiSeq 2000. TCR beta CDR3 regions were amplified from RNA transcripts for repertoire sequencing. HTBI primers and the Qiagen OneStep RT-PCR kit were used in a first-round RT-PCR, which was followed by a second-round multiplex PCR, size selection and purification. Through fastp at Q25 and MiXCR, TCRdb rebuilt clones from the public reads, retaining in-frame beta chains. Rows are unified per CDR3 protein, each entry keeping the most common DNA and genes. Counted in this sample were hundreds of thousands of distinct CDR3 sequences; 15% of them appeared once. Of the sample, 7% is held by the ten largest clones. The specimen sequenced was peripheral blood. The receptors stem from a woman younger than 35 with stable Graves' hyperthyroidism. Donor details come from another sample of the same person, matched by shared clones.

This clonotype was observed at least ten times. The chain has TRBV12-3 or TRBV12-4 and TRBJ1-6; no clear D gene. The CDR3 has 13 residues. Trimming removed 6 bases from V and 7 bases from J, with 10 bases in between. The CDR3 sequence is CASRPRGNSPLHF. CDR3 DNA: TGTGCCAGCAGACCTAGAGGAAATTCACCCCTCCACTTT.

V and J are TRBV11-1 and TRBJ2-7; D is perhaps TRBD1 (5 bases). CDR1 is SGHAT and CDR2 is FQDESV in the germline V gene (reference sequence). The CDR3 is 16 amino acids. Trimming stripped 4 bases from V and 3 bases from J, with 19 bases between. As DNA, the CDR3 is TGTGCCAGCAGCTCCTTTGAAGGCAGGGTCCACTACGAGCAGTACTTC. Protein sequence: CASSSFEGRVHYEQYF.

This clonotype has ten or more counts. V gene TRBV6-5 combines with J gene TRBJ1-6; TRBD1 aligns across 7 bases. J lost 6 bases, V lost 2 bases, and 7 bases had no gene match. CDR1 MNHEY and CDR2 SVGAGI come from the germline V gene. This CDR3 region has 16 residues. CDR3 DNA sequence: TGTGCCAGCAGTTACACCCCGACAGGGTTTAATTCACCCCTCCACTTT. This encodes CASSYTPTGFNSPLHF.

The sample holds many counts of this clonotype. This chain connects TRBV20-1 to TRBJ2-7; 11 bases are shared with TRBD2. CDR1 and CDR2 from the germline V gene are DFQATT and SNEGSKA (reference sequence). There are 19 residues in the CDR3. Losses at the gene ends were 2 bases for V and 1 base for J; bases not matched to a gene: 16. CDR3 in DNA: TGCAGTGCTAGACAGGAGCCTAGCGGGGGGTTGGAAAAGTCCTACGAGCAGTACTTC. Protein sequence: CSARQEPSGGLEKSYEQYF.

The chain carries TRBV11-1 and TRBJ2-2, with D perhaps matching TRBD1 (6 bases). This CDR3 spans 14 amino acids. Germline CDR1 is SGHAT and CDR2 is FQDESV (reference sequence). Trimming removed 4 bases at V and 4 bases at J, with 10 bases between. CDR3 residues: CASSSGAGTGELFF. CDR3 sequence (DNA): TGTGCCAGCAGCTCAGGGGCGGGCACCGGGGAGCTGTTTTTT.

This clonotype was detected many times. The chain carries TRBV11-2 and TRBJ1-1; 7 bases agree with TRBD1. With V trimmed by 4 bases and J by 5 bases, 13 bases remained unmatched. The CDR3 spans 16 residues. CDR1 and CDR2 from the germline V gene are SGHAT and FQNNGV. CDR3 residues: CASSYGDSQTGTEAFF. The CDR3, as DNA: TGTGCCAGCAGCTATGGGGACAGCCAGACGGGAACTGAAGCTTTCTTT.

This clonotype was detected many times. V usage is TRBV12-3 or TRBV12-4 and J usage is TRBJ2-5; 8 nucleotides line up with TRBD1. The V gene end was trimmed by 3 bases and the J gene end by 6 bases; junction bases not matched to a gene: 6. CDR3 length: 14 residues. The CDR3 is CASSFSRGQKTQYF. In DNA form, the CDR3 reads TGTGCCAGCAGTTTCTCCAGGGGGCAAAAGACCCAGTACTTC.

At least ten counts were recorded for this clonotype. The chain employs TRBV6-5 and TRBJ1-2; 9 nucleotides match TRBD1. Per the germline V gene, CDR1 is MNHEY and CDR2 is SVGAGI. With V trimmed by 4 bases and J by 8 bases, 8 bases remained unmatched. The CDR3 is 14 amino acids. The CDR3 sequence is CASSSPWDRDGYTF. CDR3 DNA: TGTGCCAGCAGTTCCCCCTGGGACAGGGACGGCTACACCTTC.

This clonotype has a count of ten or more. The V call is TRBV4-2, the J call TRBJ1-1, with a possible D match to TRBD1 (5 bases). This CDR3 comprises 15 residues. The V and J ends lost 0 bases and 10 bases respectively, with 18 bases between them. The germline V gene encodes CDR1 LGHNA and CDR2 YNFKEQ. The CDR3 DNA reads TGTGCCAGCAGCCAAGATTGGGAGGTGGGGGGTGTAGCTTTCTTT. Translating it yields CASSQDWEVGGVAFF.

Turning to this clonotype: This may stem from a read error, because a much larger clone lies one nucleotide away. The V and J genes are TRBV12-3 or TRBV12-4 and TRBJ2-2, with D possibly being TRBD1 (5 bases). The CDR3 has 13 residues. Written as DNA, the CDR3 is TGTGTCACCCAAGGGGTGGAGACCGGGGAGCTGTTTTTT. This encodes CVTQGVETGELFF.

This clonotype was detected ten times or more. The rearrangement joins TRBV5-6 to TRBJ1-6; possible D gene TRBD1, 5 bases. Trimming cost V 0 bases and J 7 bases, with 8 bases left between them. Germline CDR1 SGHDT, CDR2 YYEEEE. This CDR3 contains 14 residues. The CDR3 loop reads CASSLEGPNSPLHF. In nucleotides, the CDR3 is TGTGCCAGCAGCTTGGAGGGACCCAATTCACCCCTCCACTTT.

This clonotype was found many times. The chain carries TRBV2 and TRBJ1-1; tentatively, D is TRBD1 (5 bases). CDR1 and CDR2 from the germline V gene are SNHLY and FYNNEI. The CDR3 is made up of 12 amino acids. The V end was cut by 6 bases, the J end by 10 bases, with 15 bases between. The CDR3 nucleotides are TGTGCCAGCAGGGAGGCAGGGCAGGTAGCTTTCTTT. Protein: CASREAGQVAFF.

This clonotype was detected ten times or more. This sequence joins TRBV12-3 or TRBV12-4 and TRBJ1-5; D possibly corresponds to TRBD1 (6 bases). This CDR3 has 15 amino acids. V was pared by 7 bases and J by 9 bases, with 22 bases between. The CDR3 reads CASITRPGHPGPQHF. As DNA, the CDR3 is TGTGCCAGCATTACAAGACCGGGACACCCAGGGCCCCAGCATTTT.

The table lists this clonotype with many counts. The V and J genes are TRBV6-1 and TRBJ1-2, with D perhaps matching TRBD1 (5 bases). The germline CDR1 and CDR2 sequences are MNHNS and SASEGT. The CDR3 consists of 17 residues. V lost 0 bases and J 2 bases, leaving 16 bases between the germline ends. CDR3 nucleotides: TGTGCCAGCAGTGAAGCCGTCAGGGTCACTCCAAACTATGGCTACACCTTC. It specifies CASSEAVRVTPNYGYTF.

This clonotype has at least ten counts. The chain combines TRBV7-9 with TRBJ2-5, with D possibly being TRBD1 (7 bases). Trimming left V 5 bases short and J 2 bases short, with 12 bases between. The germline CDR1 and CDR2 sequences are SEHNR and FQNEAQ (reference sequence). There are 14 residues in the CDR3. Written as DNA, the CDR3 is TGTGCCAGCAGCCATCCAGGGGGGCAAGAGACCCAGTACTTC. Its translation is CASSHPGGQETQYF.

The sample holds many counts of this clonotype. The rearrangement links TRBV7-9 to TRBJ2-4; TRBD1 agrees at 7 bases. Germline-derived CDR1 and CDR2 are SEHNR and FQNEAQ (reference sequence). With 4 bases clipped from V and 0 bases from J, the junction kept 9 bases outside the gene matches. The CDR3 loop spans 17 amino acids. This chain's CDR3 is CASSYRPGQLAKNIQYF. The CDR3 region has the DNA TGTGCCAGCAGCTATCGACCGGGACAGTTAGCCAAAAACATTCAGTACTTC.

This clonotype was detected ten times or more. The CDR3 DNA sequence: TGTGCCAGCAGTTTATCGGGGACTGAAGCTTTCTTT. As protein: CASSLSGTEAFF. The chain joins TRBV12-3 or TRBV12-4 to TRBJ1-1; D is undetermined. CDR3 size: 12 residues. Trimming took 2 bases from V and 5 from J, leaving 6 bases between them.

This clonotype was detected a few times. The rearrangement uses TRBV5-1 and TRBJ1-1; 7 nucleotides align to TRBD1. The CDR3 spans 14 residues. Trimming cost V 4 bases and J 4 bases; bases outside gene matches: 7. Germline V gene lookup returns CDR1 SGHRS and CDR2 YFSETQ. The CDR3 region has the DNA TGCGCCAGCAGCGCCGCAGGGGGTCCCACTGAAGCTTTCTTT. It is translated as CASSAAGGPTEAFF.

In its sample, this clonotype was seen many times. The chain uses TRBV12-3 or TRBV12-4 and TRBJ2-2; the D gene is possibly TRBD1 (5 bases). CDR3 length: 13 residues. Deletions cut 8 bases from V and 1 base from J, with 8 bases between. The CDR3 spells CASGQLNTGELFF. The CDR3 DNA sequence: TGTGCCAGCGGACAACTGAACACCGGGGAGCTGTTTTTT.

This clonotype was recorded at least ten times. V and J are TRBV9 and TRBJ2-2, with 9 bases that match TRBD1. CDR3 length: 15 amino acids. CDR1 is SGDLS and CDR2 is YYNGEE in the germline V gene. V shed 3 bases, J shed 6 bases, and the junction held 6 bases outside the gene matches. The CDR3 DNA sequence: TGTGCCAGCAGCGGCACAGGGGGCGCCCCCGGGGAGCTGTTTTTT. The encoded protein is CASSGTGGAPGELFF.

A few counts support this clonotype. The chain carries TRBV11-2 and TRBJ2-5; tentative D call: TRBD2 (6 bases). Germline-derived CDR1 and CDR2 are SGHAT and FQNNGV. This CDR3 has 16 residues. V lost 5 bases and J 0 bases, leaving 16 bases between the germline ends. The CDR3 reads CASSRVGGWYQETQYF. CDR3 nucleotides: TGTGCCAGCAGCCGTGTTGGGGGGTGGTACCAAGAGACCCAGTACTTC. Supplemented by reference TRBV11-2 and TRBJ2-5, the full variable domain reads EAGVAQSPRYKIIEKRQSVAFWCNPISGHATLYWYQQILGQGPKLLIQFQNNGVVDDSQLPKDRFSAERLKGVDSTLKIQPAKLEDSAVYLCASSRVGGWYQETQYFGPGTRLLVL.